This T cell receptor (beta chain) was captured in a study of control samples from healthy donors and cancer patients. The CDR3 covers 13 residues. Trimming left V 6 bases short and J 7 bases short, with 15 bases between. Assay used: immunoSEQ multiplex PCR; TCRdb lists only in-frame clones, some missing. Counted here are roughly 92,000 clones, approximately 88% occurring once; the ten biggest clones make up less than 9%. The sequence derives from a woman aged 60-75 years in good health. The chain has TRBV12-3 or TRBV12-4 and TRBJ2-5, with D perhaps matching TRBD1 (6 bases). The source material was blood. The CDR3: CASSPVQGGTQYF. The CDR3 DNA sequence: TGTGCCAGCAGCCCGGTCCAAGGGGGGACCCAGTACTTC.